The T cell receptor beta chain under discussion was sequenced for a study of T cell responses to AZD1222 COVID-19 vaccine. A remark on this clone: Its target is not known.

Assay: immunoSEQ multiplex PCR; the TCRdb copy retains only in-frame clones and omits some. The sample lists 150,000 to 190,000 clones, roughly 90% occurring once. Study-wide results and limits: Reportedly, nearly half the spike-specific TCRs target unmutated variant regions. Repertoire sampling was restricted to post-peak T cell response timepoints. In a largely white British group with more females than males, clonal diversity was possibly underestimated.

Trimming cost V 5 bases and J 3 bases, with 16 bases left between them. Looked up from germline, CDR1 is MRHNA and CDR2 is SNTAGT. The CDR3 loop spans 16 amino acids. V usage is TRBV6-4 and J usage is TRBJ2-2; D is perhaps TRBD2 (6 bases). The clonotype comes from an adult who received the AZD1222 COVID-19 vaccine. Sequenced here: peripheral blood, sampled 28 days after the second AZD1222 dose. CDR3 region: CASSSGTAGYTGELFF. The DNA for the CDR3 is TGTGCCAGCAGTTCCGGGACTGCTGGGTACACCGGGGAGCTGTTTTTT.